The 6 T cell receptor beta chains below were found in one sample sequenced in a study of identifying expanded T cells in peripheral blood. Produced via immunoSEQ multiplex PCR; TCRdb's table is partial and in-frame only. The table shows 55,000 to 60,000 clones, with around 90% occurring only once. The sequenced sample consisted of blood. The receptor set was obtained from a person between 18 and 69 years old in good health.

This clone was detected a few times. The CDR3 loop is CASSLRGGLQETQYF. CDR3 nucleotides: TGTGCCAGCAGTTTAAGGGGCGGTCTCCAAGAGACCCAGTACTTC. The gene calls are TRBV28 and TRBJ2-5, with D possibly being TRBD1 (5 bases). V lost 2 bases and J 1 base, leaving 11 bases between the germline ends. There are 15 residues in the CDR3. Germline lookup yields CDR1 MDHEN and CDR2 SYDVKM.

In this sample, this clone turned up once. V usage is TRBV5-1 and J usage is TRBJ2-7; the match to TRBD1 covers 10 bases. This CDR3 has 16 amino acids. Germline CDR1 SGHRS, CDR2 YFSETQ. V lost 1 base to trimming and J lost 2 bases; unmatched junction nucleotides: 6. The CDR3, as DNA: TGCGCCAGCAGCTTGATTCCCGGACAGGGGGCCTACGAGCAGTACTTC. It translates to CASSLIPGQGAYEQYF.

This chain links TRBV11-3 with TRBJ2-1; 8 bases line up with TRBD2. Germline V lookup: CDR1 SGHNT, CDR2 YENEEA. The CDR3 covers 15 residues. The ends lost 4 bases at V and 8 bases at J; junction bases unmatched: 10. CDR3 DNA: TGTGCCAGCAGCTCTCGTACTAGCGGCGGGGATGAGCAGTTCTTC. Translated, it gives CASSSRTSGGDEQFF.

This chain connects TRBV27 to TRBJ2-1; no firm D call. CDR1 is MNHEY and CDR2 is SMNVEV in the germline V gene (reference sequence). The CDR3 consists of 12 residues. Trimming pared 0 bases from V and 5 bases from J, leaving 2 bases between. CDR3 DNA: TGTGCCAGCAGTTTATCTAACAATGAGCAGTTCTTC. Translating it yields CASSLSNNEQFF.

V is TRBV6-6 and J is TRBJ2-2; 8 nucleotides align to TRBD1. The CDR3 contains 14 residues. CDR1 is MNHNY and CDR2 is SVGAGI in the germline V gene (reference sequence). V shed 8 bases, J shed 4 bases, and the junction held 6 bases outside the gene matches. CDR3 protein: CASLQGEVTGELFF. The CDR3 nucleotides read TGTGCCAGCCTACAGGGGGAGGTCACCGGGGAGCTGTTTTTT.

The rearrangement joins TRBV25-1 to TRBJ2-3; TRBD2 might be the D (5 bases). With 5 bases removed from V and 7 bases from J, the gap between germline ends came to 16 bases. The germline V gene encodes CDR1 MGHDK and CDR2 SYGVNS. CDR3 length: 14 residues. Here the CDR3 reads CASSRGDYFHTQYF. CDR3 sequence (DNA): TGTGCCAGCAGTAGAGGAGACTACTTTCATACGCAGTATTTT. The whole variable domain, filled in from reference TRBV25-1 and TRBJ2-3, reads EADIYQTPRYLVIGTGKKITLECSQTMGHDKMYWYQQDPGMELHLIHYSYGVNSTEKGDLSSESTVSRIRTEHFPLTLESARPSHTSQYLCASSRGDYFHTQYFGPGTRLTVL.